This T cell receptor (beta chain) was identified during a study of T cell changes during pregnancy in multiple sclerosis. Germline assignment: CDR1 SNHLY and CDR2 FYNNEI. CDR3 length: 11 residues. V lost 6 bases and J lost 5, with 7 bases in between. The data were produced by immunoSEQ multiplex PCR, yet TCRdb's version contains in-frame clones alone and is incomplete. This table has 35,000 to 50,000 clones, roughly 80% appearing once. The source material was CD4+ T cells from peripheral blood mononuclear cells, sampled before pregnancy. The sequence was obtained from a female donor with multiple sclerosis, enrolled in a pregnancy study. The chain is built from TRBV2 and TRBJ2-5; D is unresolved. CDR3 DNA: TGTGCCAGCAGGCCTGAGGAGACCCAGTACTTC. Protein product: CASRPEETQYF.